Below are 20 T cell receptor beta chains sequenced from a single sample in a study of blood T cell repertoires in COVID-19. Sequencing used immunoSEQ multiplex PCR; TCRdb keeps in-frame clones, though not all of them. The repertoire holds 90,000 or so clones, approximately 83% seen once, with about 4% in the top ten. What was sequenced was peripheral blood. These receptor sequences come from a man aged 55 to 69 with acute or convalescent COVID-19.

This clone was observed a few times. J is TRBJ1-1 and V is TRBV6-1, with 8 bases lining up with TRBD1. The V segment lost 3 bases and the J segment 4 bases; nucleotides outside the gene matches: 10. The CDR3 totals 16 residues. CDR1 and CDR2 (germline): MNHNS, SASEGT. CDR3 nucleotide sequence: TGTGCCAGCAGTGACCGGACAGGGAGCCAGGGCACTGAAGCTTTCTTT. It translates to CASSDRTGSQGTEAFF.

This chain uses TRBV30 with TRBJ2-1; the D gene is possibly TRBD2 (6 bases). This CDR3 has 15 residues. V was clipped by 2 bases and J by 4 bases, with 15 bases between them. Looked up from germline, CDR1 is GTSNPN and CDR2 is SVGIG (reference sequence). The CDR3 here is CAWSPLAEPYNEQFF. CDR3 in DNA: TGTGCCTGGAGTCCTTTAGCGGAACCTTACAATGAGCAGTTCTTC. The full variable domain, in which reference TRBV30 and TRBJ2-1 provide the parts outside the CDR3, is SQTIHQWPATLVQPVGSPLSLECTVEGTSNPNLYWYRQAAGRGLQLLFYSVGIGQISSEVPQNLSASRPQDRQFILSSKKLLLSDSGFYLCAWSPLAEPYNEQFFGPGTRLTVL.

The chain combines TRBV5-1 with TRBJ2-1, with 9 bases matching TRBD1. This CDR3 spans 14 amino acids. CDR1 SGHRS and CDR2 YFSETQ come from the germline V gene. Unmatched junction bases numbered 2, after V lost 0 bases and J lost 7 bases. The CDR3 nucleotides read TGCGCCAGCAGCTTGGCCGGGACAGGGAATGAGCAGTTCTTC. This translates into CASSLAGTGNEQFF.

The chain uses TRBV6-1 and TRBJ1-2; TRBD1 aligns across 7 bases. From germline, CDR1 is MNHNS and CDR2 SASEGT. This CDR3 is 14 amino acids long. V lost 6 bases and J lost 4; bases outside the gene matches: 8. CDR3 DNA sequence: TGTGCCAGCAGCTCGGAGGGGGCGAGCTATGGCTACACCTTC. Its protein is CASSSEGASYGYTF.

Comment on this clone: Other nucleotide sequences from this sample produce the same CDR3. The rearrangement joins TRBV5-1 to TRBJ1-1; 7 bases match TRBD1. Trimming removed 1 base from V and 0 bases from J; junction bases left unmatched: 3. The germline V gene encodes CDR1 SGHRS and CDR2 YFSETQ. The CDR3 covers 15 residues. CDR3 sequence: CASSLRQGMNTEAFF. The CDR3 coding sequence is TGCGCCAGCAGCTTGAGACAGGGAATGAACACTGAAGCTTTCTTT.

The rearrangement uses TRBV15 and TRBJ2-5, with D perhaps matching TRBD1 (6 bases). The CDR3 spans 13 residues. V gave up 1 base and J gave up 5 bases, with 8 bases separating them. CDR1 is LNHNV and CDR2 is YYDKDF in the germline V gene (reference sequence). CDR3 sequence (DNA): TGTGCCACCAGCAGAGTAAGGGGGGAGACCCAGTACTTC. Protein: CATSRVRGETQYF.

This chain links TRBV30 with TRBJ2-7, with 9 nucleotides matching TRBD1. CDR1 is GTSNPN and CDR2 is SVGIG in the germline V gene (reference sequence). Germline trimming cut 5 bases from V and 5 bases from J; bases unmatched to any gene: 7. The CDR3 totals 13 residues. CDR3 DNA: TGTGCCTGGGCCCGGGACAGGGTGGACGAGCAGTACTTC. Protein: CAWARDRVDEQYF.

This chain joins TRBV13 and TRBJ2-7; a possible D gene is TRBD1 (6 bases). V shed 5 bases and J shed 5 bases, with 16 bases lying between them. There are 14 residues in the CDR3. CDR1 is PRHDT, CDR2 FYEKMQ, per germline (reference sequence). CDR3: CASSAYRVLDEQYF. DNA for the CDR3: TGTGCCAGCAGCGCCTACAGGGTTTTGGACGAGCAGTACTTC.

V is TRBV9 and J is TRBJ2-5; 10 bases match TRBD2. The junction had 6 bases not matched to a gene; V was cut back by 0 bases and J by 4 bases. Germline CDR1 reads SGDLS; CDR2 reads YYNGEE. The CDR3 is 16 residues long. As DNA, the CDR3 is TGTGCCAGCAGCGTAGAGAGCGGGGGGGCAGGAGAGACCCAGTACTTC. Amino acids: CASSVESGGAGETQYF.

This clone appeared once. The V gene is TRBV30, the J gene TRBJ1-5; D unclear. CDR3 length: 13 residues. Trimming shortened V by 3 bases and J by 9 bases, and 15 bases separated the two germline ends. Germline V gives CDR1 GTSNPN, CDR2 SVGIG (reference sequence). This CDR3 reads CAWRTASRGPQHF. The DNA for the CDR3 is TGTGCCTGGAGGACTGCTTCTCGAGGGCCCCAGCATTTT.

The CDR3 is CAISESRSRGTGLNTGELFF. Written as DNA, the CDR3 is TGTGCCATCAGTGAGTCAAGGAGTCGTGGGACAGGGCTAAACACCGGGGAGCTGTTTTTT. This chain joins TRBV10-3 and TRBJ2-2; 9 bases map to TRBD1. Germline CDR1 ENHRY, CDR2 SYGVKD. The J segment lost 2 bases and the V segment lost 0 bases, leaving 13 bases of the junction unmatched. The CDR3 runs to 20 residues.

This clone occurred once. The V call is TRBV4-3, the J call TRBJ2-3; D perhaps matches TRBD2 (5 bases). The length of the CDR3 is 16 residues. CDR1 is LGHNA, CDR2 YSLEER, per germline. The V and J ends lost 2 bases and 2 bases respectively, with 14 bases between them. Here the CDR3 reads CASSQNPGLITDTQYF. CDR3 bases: TGCGCCAGCAGCCAAAACCCAGGACTGATCACAGATACGCAGTATTTT.

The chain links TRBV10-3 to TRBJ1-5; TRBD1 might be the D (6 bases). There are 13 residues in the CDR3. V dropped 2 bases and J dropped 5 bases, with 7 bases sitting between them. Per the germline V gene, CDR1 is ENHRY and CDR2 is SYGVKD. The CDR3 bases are TGTGCCATCAGTGAGACAGGGCATCAGCCCCAGCATTTT. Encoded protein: CAISETGHQPQHF.

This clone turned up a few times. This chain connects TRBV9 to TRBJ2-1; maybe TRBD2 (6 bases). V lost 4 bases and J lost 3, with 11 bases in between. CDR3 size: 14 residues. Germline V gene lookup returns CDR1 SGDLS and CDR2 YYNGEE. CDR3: CASSSRDFYNEQFF. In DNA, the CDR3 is TGTGCCAGCAGCTCCCGGGACTTCTACAATGAGCAGTTCTTC.

The CDR3 loop is CASSPAVAGSSYNEQFF. The CDR3 DNA follows: TGCGCCAGCAGCCCGGCGGTAGCGGGGAGCTCCTACAATGAGCAGTTCTTC. The chain links TRBV5-1 to TRBJ2-1; 8 bases map to TRBD2. V was clipped by 4 bases and J by 0 bases; unmatched bases: 9. The germline V gene has CDR1 SGHRS and CDR2 YFSETQ. The CDR3 length is 17 residues.

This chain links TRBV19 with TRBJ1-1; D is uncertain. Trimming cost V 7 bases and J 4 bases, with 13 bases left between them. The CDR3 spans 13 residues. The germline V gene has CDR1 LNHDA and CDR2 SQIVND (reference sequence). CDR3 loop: CASTYSRSTEAFF. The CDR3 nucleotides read TGTGCCAGTACCTATTCTCGTTCCACTGAAGCTTTCTTT.

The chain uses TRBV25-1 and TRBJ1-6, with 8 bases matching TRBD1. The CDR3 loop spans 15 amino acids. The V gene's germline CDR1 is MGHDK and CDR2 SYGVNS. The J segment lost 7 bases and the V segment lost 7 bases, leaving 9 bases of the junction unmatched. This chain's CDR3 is CASTPTGGENSPLHF. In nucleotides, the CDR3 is TGTGCCAGCACACCAACAGGGGGGGAAAATTCACCCCTCCACTTT.

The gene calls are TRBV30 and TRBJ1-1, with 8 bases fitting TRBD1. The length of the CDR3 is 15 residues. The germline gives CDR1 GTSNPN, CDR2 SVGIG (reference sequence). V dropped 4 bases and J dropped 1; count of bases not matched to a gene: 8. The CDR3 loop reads CAWNTGTGPNTEAFF. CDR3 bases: TGTGCCTGGAATACCGGGACAGGACCGAACACTGAAGCTTTCTTT.

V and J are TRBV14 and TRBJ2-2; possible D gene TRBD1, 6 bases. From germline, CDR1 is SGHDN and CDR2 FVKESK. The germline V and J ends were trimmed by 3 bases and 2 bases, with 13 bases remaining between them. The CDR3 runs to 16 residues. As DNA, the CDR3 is TGTGCCAGCAGCCACGTGAGGGACACAAACACCGGGGAGCTGTTTTTT. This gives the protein CASSHVRDTNTGELFF.

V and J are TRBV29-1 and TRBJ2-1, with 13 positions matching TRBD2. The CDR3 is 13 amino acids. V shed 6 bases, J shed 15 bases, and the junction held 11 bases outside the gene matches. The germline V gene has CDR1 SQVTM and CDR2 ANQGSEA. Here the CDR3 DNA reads TGCAGCGTGCGGACTAGCGGGAGCGGAATTCGGTTCTTC. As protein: CSVRTSGSGIRFF.